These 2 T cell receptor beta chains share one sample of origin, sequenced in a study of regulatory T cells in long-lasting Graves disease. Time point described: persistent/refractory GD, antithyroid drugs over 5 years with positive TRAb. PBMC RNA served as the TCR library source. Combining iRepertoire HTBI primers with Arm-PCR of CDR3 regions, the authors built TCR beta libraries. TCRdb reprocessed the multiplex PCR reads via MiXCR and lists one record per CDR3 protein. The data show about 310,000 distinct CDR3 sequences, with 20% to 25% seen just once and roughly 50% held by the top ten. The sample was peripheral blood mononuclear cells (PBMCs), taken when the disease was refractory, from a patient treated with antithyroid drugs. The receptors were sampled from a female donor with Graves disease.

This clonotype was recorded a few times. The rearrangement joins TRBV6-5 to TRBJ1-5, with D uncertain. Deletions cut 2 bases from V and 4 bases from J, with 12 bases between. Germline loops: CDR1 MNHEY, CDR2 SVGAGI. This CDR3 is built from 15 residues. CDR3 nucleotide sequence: TGTGCCAGCAGTTACGGGCGGACCATGAATCAGCCCCAGCATTTT. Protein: CASSYGRTMNQPQHF.

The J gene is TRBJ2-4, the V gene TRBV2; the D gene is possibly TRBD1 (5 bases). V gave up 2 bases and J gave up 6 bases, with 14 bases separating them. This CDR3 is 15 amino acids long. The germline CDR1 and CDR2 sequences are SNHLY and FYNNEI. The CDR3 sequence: CASSERSGKGNIQYF. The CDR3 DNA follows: TGTGCCAGCAGTGAAAGATCAGGGAAGGGAAACATTCAGTACTTC.